This TCR beta chain was documented in a study of Ad26.COV2.S vaccination and SARS-CoV-2 variants. Treatment in this sample: over 15 received Ad26.COV2.S at low or high dose, single or two shots; about 5 received placebo; per-sample allocation not given. Sample collection was performed on day 63 after the first vaccine or placebo injection. Within Boston, the person who donated was an adult of 18-55 years. The study, taken as a whole, reports: Vaccinees showed greater spike-specific TCR breadth than placebo recipients.

Germline CDR1 ENHRY, CDR2 SYGVKD. V gave up 5 bases and J gave up 8 bases, with 15 bases separating them. The CDR3 extends over 13 amino acids. Regarding this clone: Its antigen remains unidentified.

TCRdb's table, derived via immunoSEQ multiplex PCR, lists solely in-frame clones and lacks some. The repertoire holds some 410,000 clones, roughly 90% seen once, with approximately 1.6% in the top ten. The receptor was derived from a person between 18 and 65 years old who received the Ad26.COV2.S COVID-19 vaccine or a placebo. The chain joins TRBV10-3 to TRBJ1-1, with D hard to call. This specimen consisted of peripheral blood, obtained in a trial of Ad26.COV2.S vaccine versus placebo. This chain's CDR3 is CAISTNSGVEAFF. Here the CDR3 DNA reads TGTGCCATCAGTACCAATAGTGGGGTCGAAGCTTTCTTT.